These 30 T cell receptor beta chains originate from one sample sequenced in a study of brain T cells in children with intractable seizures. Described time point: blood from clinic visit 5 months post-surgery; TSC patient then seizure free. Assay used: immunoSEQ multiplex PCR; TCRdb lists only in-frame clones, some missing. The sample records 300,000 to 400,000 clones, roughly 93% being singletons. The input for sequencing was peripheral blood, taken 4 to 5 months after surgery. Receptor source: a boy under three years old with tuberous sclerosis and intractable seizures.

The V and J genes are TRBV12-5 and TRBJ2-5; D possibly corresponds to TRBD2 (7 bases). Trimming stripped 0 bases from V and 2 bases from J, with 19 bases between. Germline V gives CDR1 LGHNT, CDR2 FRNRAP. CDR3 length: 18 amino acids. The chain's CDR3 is CASGLVPGLGGTQETQYF. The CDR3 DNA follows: TGTGCTAGTGGTTTGGTACCCGGACTAGGGGGGACTCAAGAGACCCAGTACTTC.

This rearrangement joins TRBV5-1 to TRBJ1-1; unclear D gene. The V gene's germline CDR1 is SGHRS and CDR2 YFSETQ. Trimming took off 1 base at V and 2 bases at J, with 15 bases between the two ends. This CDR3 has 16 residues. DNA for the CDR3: TGCGCCAGCAGCTTGAGTTTTTTTTTGTCAAACACTGAAGCTTTCTTT. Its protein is CASSLSFFLSNTEAFF.

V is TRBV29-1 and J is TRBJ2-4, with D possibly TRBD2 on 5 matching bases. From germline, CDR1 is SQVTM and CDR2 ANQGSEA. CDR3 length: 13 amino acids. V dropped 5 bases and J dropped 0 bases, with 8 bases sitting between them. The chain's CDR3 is CSVRGLAKNIQYF. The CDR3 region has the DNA TGCAGCGTTCGCGGACTAGCCAAAAACATTCAGTACTTC.

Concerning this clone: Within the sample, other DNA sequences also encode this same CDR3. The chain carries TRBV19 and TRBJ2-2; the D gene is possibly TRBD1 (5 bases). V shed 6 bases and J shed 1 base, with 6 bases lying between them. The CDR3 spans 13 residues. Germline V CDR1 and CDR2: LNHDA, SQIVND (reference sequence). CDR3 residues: CASRGQNTGELFF. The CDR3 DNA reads TGTGCCAGTAGGGGGCAGAACACCGGGGAGCTGTTTTTT.

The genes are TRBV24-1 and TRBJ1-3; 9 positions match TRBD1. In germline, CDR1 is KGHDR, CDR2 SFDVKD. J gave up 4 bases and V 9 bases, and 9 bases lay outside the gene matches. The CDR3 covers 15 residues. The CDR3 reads CATRDRDPSGNTIYF. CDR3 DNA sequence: TGTGCCACCCGGGACAGGGACCCGTCCGGAAACACCATATATTTT.

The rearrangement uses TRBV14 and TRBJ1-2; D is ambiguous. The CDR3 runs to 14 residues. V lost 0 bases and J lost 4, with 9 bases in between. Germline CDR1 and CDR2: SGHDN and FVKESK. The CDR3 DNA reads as TGTGCCAGCAGCCAAGATATGCAGGCCTATGGCTACACCTTC. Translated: CASSQDMQAYGYTF.

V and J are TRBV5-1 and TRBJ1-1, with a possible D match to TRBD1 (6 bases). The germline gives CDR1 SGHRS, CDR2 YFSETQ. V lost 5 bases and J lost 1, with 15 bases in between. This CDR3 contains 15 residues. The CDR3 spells CASRPPGAANTEAFF. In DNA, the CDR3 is TGCGCCAGCAGACCCCCGGGGGCGGCGAACACTGAAGCTTTCTTT.

The CDR3 DNA follows: TGTGCCAGCAGCTTAATGGGGTGGGGACGGATGAACACCGGGGAGCTGTTTTTT. This sequence encodes CASSLMGWGRMNTGELFF. The chain carries TRBV7-8 and TRBJ2-2; either TRBD1 or TRBD2 may fit D (5 bases each). This CDR3 has 18 residues. The germline CDR1 and CDR2 sequences are SGHVS and FQNEAQ. V lost 2 bases and J lost 1, with 17 bases in between.

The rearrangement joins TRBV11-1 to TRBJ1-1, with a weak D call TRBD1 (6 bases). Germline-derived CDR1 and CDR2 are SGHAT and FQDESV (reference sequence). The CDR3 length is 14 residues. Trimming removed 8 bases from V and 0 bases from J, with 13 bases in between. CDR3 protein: CASCRDRLNTEAFF. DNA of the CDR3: TGTGCCAGCTGCAGAGACAGGCTGAACACTGAAGCTTTCTTT.

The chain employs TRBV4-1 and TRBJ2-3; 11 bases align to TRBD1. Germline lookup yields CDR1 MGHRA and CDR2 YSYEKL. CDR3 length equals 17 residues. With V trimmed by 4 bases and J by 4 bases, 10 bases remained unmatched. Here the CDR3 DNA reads TGCGCCAGCAGCCTGGACAGGGGGCAGAAGGGCGCAGATACGCAGTATTTT. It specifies CASSLDRGQKGADTQYF.

CDR3 DNA: TGTGCCAGCAGTCCCGGGACAGCCACGAATGGCTACACCTTC. Protein: CASSPGTATNGYTF. V usage is TRBV6-5 and J usage is TRBJ1-2, with 7 bases fitting TRBD1. Germline CDR1 reads MNHEY; CDR2 reads SVGAGI. V lost 5 bases and J lost 6; bases outside the gene matches: 9. CDR3 length: 14 amino acids.

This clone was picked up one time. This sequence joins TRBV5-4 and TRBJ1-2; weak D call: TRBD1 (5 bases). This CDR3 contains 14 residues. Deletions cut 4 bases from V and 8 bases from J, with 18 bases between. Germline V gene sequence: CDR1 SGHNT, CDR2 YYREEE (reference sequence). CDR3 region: CASSPPGGTLGYTF. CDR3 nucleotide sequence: TGTGCCAGCAGCCCCCCGGGCGGGACTTTGGGCTACACCTTC.

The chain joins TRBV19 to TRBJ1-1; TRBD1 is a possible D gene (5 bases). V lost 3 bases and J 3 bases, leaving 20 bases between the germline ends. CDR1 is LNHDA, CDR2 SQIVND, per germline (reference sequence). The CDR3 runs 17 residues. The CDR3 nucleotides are TGTGCCAGTAGTATGGACTCAGGGCGTTACACCGACACTGAAGCTTTCTTT. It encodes CASSMDSGRYTDTEAFF.

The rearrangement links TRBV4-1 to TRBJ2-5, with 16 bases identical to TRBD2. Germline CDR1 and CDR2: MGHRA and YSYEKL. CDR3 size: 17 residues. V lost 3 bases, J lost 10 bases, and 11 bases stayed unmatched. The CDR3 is CASSQGLAGGPERGQYF. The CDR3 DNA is TGCGCCAGCAGCCAGGGACTAGCGGGAGGGCCCGAAAGGGGCCAGTACTTC.

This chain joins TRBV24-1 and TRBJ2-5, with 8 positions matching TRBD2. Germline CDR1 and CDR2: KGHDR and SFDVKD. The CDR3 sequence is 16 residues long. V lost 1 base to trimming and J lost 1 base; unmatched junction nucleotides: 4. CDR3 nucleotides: TGTGCCACCAGTGATTTACCCGGGACTAGCCAAGAGACCCAGTACTTC. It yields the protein CATSDLPGTSQETQYF.

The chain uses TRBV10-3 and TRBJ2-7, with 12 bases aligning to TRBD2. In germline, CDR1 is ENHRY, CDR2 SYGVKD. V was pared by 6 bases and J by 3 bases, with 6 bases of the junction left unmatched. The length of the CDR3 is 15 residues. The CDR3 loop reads CAIREETSGSYEQYF. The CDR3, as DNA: TGTGCCATCAGGGAAGAGACTAGCGGGAGCTACGAGCAGTACTTC.

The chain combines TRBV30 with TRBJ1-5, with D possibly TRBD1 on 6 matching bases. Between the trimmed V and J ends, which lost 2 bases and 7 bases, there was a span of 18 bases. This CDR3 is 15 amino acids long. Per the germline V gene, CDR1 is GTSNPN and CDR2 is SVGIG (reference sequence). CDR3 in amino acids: CAWSRHIGGEQPQHF. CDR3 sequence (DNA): TGTGCCTGGAGTCGTCATATAGGGGGGGAACAGCCCCAGCATTTT.

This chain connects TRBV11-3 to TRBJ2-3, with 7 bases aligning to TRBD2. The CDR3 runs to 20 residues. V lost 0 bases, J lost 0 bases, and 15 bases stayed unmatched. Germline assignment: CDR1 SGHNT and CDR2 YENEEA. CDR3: CASSLDALTRRGSSTDTQYF. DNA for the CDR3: TGTGCCAGCAGCTTAGATGCTCTAACTAGGCGGGGGTCTAGCACAGATACGCAGTATTTT.

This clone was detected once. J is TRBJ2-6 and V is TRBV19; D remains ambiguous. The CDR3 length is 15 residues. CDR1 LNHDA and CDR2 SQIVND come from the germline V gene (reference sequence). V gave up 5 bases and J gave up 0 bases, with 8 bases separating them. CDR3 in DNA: TGTGCCAGTAGTCTAGGGCTCTCTGGGGCCAACGTCCTGACTTTC. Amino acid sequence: CASSLGLSGANVLTF. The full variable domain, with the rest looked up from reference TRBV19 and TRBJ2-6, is DGGITQSPKYLFRKEGQNVTLSCEQNLNHDAMYWYRQDPGQGLRLIYYSQIVNDFQKGDIAEGYSVSREKKESFPLTVTSAQKNPTAFYLCASSLGLSGANVLTFGAGSRLTVL.

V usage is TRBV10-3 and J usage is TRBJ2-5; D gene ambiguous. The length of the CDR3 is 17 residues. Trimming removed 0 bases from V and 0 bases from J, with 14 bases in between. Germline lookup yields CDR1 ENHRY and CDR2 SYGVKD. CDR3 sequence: CAISESDSRRYQETQYF. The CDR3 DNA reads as TGTGCCATCAGTGAGTCGGATAGCCGAAGGTACCAAGAGACCCAGTACTTC.

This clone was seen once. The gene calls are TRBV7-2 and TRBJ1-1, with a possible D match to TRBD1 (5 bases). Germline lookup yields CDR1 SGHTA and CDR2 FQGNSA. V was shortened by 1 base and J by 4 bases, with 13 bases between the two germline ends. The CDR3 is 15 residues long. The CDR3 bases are TGTGCCAGCAGCTTAGTAGCTGACAGAAGCACTGAAGCTTTCTTT. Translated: CASSLVADRSTEAFF.

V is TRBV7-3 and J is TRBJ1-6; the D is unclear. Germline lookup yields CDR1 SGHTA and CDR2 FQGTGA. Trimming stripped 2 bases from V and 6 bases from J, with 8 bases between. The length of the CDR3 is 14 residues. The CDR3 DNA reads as TGTGCCAGCAGCTTAGGTGGCGTTAATTCACCCCTCCACTTT. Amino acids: CASSLGGVNSPLHF.

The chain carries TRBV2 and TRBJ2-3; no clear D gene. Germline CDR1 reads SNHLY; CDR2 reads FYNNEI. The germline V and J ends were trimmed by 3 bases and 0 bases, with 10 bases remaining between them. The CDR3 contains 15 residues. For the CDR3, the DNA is TGTGCCAGCAGTGATGTGGGTGCGAGCACAGATACGCAGTATTTT. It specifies CASSDVGASTDTQYF.

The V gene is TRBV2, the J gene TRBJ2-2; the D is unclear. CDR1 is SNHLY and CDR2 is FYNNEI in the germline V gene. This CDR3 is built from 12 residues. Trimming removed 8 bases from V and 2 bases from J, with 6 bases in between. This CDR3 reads CASDRNTGELFF. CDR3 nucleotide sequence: TGTGCCAGCGATCGTAACACCGGGGAGCTGTTTTTT.

This chain's CDR3 is CASSQLQETQYF. CDR3 bases: TGTGCCAGCAGCCAACTCCAAGAGACCCAGTACTTC. The chain carries TRBV3-1 (or the pseudogene TRBV3-2) and TRBJ2-5; D unclear. CDR1 and CDR2 (germline): LGHDT, YNNKEL (reference sequence). Trimming took off 2 bases at V and 1 base at J, with 2 bases between the two ends. This CDR3 is built from 12 residues.

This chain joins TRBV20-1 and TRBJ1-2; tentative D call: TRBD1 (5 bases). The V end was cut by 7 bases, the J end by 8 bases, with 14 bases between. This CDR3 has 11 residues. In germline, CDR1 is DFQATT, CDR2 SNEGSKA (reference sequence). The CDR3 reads CSVSRPGGYTF. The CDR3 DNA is TGCAGTGTGTCCAGGCCAGGGGGCTACACCTTC.

The CDR3 is CASSLVQTNTGELFF. CDR3 sequence (DNA): TGCGCCAGCAGCTTGGTCCAGACCAACACCGGGGAGCTGTTTTTT. The chain employs TRBV5-1 and TRBJ2-2, with D unclear. The CDR3 sequence is 15 residues long. V lost 0 bases to trimming and J lost 2 bases, with 8 bases between them. Germline values: CDR1 SGHRS, CDR2 YFSETQ.

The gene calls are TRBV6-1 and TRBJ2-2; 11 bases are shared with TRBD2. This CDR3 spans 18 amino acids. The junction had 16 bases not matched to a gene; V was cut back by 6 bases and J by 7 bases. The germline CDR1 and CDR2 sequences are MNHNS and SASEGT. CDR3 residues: CASRELAGGPSSIGELFF. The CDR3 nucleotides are TGTGCCAGCAGGGAATTAGCGGGAGGGCCCTCTTCTATCGGGGAGCTGTTTTTT.

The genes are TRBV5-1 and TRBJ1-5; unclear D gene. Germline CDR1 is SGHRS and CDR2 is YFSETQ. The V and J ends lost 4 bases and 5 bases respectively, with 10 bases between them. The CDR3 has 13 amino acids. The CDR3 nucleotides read TGCGCCAGCAGCGAACAGTCCGATCAGCCCCAGCATTTT. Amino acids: CASSEQSDQPQHF.

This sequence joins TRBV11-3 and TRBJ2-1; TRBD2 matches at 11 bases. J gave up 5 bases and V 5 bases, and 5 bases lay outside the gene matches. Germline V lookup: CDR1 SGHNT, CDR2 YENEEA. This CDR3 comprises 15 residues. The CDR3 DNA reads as TGTGCCAGCAGCGTGACTAGCGGGATTCACAATGAGCAGTTCTTC. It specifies CASSVTSGIHNEQFF. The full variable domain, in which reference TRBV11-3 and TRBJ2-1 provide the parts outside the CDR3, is EAGVVQSPRYKIIEKKQPVAFWCNPISGHNTLYWYLQNLGQGPELLIRYENEEAVDDSQLPKDRFSAERLKGVDSTLKIQPAELGDSAVYLCASSVTSGIHNEQFFGPGTRLTVL.